This TCR beta chain was retrieved from a study of blood T cell repertoires in COVID-19. For the study at large: In each case, the material was cDNA or gDNA derived from T cells, B-cell-depleted T cells, or PBMCs.

The CDR3 is 13 amino acids. With 4 bases removed from V and 8 bases from J, the gap between germline ends came to 14 bases. Germline V CDR1 and CDR2: SGHTA, FQGTGA. In the original workflow: Counts of nucleated cells, estimated from reference gene primer amplification, were obtained. The protocol was immunoSEQ multiplex PCR, while the TCRdb copy is restricted to in-frame clones and leaves out a portion. That table furnishes V, J and clone size, whereas the DNA furnished D and trimming. The sample has approximately 310,000 clones, over 75% seen once; the top ten hold around 8%. Sequencing input: peripheral blood. The chain is built from TRBV7-3 and TRBJ1-2, with D unclear. The TCR sequence derives from a woman aged 45-60 years who had recovered from COVID-19. The CDR3 DNA sequence: TGTGCCAGCAGCTCGGACGGGAGTGGGGGCTACACCTTC. This translates into CASSSDGSGGYTF. Full variable domain (outside the CDR3, taken from reference TRBV7-3 and TRBJ1-2): GAGVSQTPSNKVTEKGKYVELRCDPISGHTALYWYRQSLGQGPEFLIYFQGTGAADDSGLPNDRFFAVRPEGSVSTLKIQRTERGDSAVYLCASSSDGSGGYTFGSGTRLTVV.